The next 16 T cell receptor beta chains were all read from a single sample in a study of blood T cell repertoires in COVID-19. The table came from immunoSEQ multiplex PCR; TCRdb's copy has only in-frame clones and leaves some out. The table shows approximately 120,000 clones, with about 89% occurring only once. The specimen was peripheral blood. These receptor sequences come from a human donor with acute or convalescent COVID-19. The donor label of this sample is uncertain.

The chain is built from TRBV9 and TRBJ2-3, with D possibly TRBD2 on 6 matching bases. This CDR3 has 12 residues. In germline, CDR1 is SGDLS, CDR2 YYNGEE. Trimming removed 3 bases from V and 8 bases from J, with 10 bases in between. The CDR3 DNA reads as TGTGCCAGCAGCGAAGGGCGGGGTACGCAGTATTTT. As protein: CASSEGRGTQYF.

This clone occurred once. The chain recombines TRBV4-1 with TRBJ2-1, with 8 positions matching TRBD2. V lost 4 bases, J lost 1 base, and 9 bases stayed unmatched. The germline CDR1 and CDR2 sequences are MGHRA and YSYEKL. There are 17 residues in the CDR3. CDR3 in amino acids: CASSPQAGAGSYNEQFF. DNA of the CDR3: TGCGCCAGCAGCCCCCAAGCGGGGGCGGGGTCCTACAATGAGCAGTTCTTC.

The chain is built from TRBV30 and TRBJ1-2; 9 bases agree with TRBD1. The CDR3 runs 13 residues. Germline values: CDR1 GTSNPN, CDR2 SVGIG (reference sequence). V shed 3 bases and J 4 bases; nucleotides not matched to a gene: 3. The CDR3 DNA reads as TGTGCCTGGAGCTGGGACAGGGCCTATGGCTACACCTTC. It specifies CAWSWDRAYGYTF.

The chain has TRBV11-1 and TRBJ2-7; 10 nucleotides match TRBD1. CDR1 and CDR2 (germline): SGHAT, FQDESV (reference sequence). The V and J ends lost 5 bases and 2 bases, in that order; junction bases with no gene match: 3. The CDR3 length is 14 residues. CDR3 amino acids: CASSGQGVTYEQYF. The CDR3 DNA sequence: TGTGCCAGCAGCGGACAGGGGGTAACCTACGAGCAGTACTTC.

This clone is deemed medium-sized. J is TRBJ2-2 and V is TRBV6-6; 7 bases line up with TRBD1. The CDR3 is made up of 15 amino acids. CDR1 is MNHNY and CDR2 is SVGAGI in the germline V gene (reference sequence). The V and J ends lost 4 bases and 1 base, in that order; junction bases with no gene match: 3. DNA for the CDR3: TGTGCCAGCAGTTGGGCAGGGGGGAACACCGGGGAGCTGTTTTTT. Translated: CASSWAGGNTGELFF.

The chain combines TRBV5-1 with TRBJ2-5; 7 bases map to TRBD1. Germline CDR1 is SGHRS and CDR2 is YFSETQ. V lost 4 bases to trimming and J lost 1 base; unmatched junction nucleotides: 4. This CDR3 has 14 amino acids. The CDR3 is CASSQGTVQETQYF. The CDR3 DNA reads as TGCGCCAGCAGCCAAGGGACAGTCCAAGAGACCCAGTACTTC.

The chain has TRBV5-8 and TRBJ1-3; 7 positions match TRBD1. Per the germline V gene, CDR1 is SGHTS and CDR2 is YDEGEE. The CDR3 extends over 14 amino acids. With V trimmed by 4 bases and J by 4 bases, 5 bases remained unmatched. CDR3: CASSPPGGGNTIYF. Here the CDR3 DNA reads TGTGCCAGCAGCCCCCCAGGGGGGGGAAACACCATATATTTT.

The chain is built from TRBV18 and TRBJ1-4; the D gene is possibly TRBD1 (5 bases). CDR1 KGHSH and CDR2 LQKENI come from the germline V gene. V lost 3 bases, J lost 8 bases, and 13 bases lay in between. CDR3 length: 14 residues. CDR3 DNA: TGTGCCAGCTCACCGTCTCAGGGTGGGGAAAAACTGTTTTTT. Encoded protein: CASSPSQGGEKLFF.

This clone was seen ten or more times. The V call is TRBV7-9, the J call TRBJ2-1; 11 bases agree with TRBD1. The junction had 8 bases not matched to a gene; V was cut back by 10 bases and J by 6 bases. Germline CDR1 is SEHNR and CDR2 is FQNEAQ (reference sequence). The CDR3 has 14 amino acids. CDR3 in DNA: TGTGCCACCGGGGACAGGGGGTCTCTCAATGAGCAGTTCTTC. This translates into CATGDRGSLNEQFF.

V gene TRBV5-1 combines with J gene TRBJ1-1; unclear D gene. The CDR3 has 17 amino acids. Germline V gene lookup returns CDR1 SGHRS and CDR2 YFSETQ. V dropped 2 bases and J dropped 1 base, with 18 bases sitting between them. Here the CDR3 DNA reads TGCGCCAGCAGCTTTGTGATGGCGGGGATGTGGAACACTGAAGCTTTCTTT. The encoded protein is CASSFVMAGMWNTEAFF.

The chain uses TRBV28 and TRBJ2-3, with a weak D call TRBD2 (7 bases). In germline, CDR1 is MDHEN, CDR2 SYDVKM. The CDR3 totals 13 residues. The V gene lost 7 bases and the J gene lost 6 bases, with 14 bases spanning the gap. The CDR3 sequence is CASNLGGADTQYF. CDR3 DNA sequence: TGTGCCAGCAATCTGGGGGGGGCCGATACGCAGTATTTT.

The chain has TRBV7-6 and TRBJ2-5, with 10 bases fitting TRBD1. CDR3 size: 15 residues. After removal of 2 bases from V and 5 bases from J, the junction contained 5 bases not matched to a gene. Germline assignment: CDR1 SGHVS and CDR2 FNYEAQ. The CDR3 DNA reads TGTGCCAGCAGCTTACTGACAGGGGGCTTGGAGACCCAGTACTTC. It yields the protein CASSLLTGGLETQYF. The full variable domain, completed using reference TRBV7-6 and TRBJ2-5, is GAGVSQSPRYKVTKRGQDVALRCDPISGHVSLYWYRQALGQGPEFLTYFNYEAQQDKSGLPNDRFSAERPEGSISTLTIQRTEQRDSAMYRCASSLLTGGLETQYFGPGTRLLVL.

The DNA of the CDR3 is TGTGCCAGCTCAAATCGCGGTGCAACTAATGAAAAACTGTTTTTT. Its protein is CASSNRGATNEKLFF. The V gene is TRBV2, the J gene TRBJ1-4, with D unresolved. The ends were cut back, 8 bases at V and 0 bases at J, with 13 bases in the middle. Germline CDR1 and CDR2: SNHLY and FYNNEI. This CDR3 comprises 15 residues.

The CDR3 is CASSLPDRGILNTEAFF. In DNA form, the CDR3 reads TGTGCCAGCAGTTTACCGGACAGGGGGATTCTGAACACTGAAGCTTTCTTT. The V and J genes are TRBV28 and TRBJ1-1; 10 positions match TRBD1. CDR1 and CDR2 from the germline V gene are MDHEN and SYDVKM. V shed 2 bases and J 0 bases; nucleotides not matched to a gene: 6. The CDR3 runs 17 residues.

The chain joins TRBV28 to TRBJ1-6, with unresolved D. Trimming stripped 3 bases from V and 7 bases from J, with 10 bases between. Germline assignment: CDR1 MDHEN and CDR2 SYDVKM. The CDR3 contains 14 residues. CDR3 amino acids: CASSLGGGNSPLHF. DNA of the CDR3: TGTGCCAGCAGTTTGGGCGGCGGGAATTCACCCCTCCACTTT.

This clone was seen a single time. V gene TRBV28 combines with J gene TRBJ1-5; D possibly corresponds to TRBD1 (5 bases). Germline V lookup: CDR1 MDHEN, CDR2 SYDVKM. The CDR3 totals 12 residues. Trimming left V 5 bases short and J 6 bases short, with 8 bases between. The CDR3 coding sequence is TGTGCCAGCAGTACAGGCGGTCAGCCCCAGCATTTT. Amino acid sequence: CASSTGGQPQHF.